The rows below give T cell receptor beta chains drawn from one sample of a study of regulatory T cells in long-lasting Graves disease. TCRdb called the multiplex PCR reads again in MiXCR, with one record for every CDR3 protein. The table lists fewer than 400,000 distinct CDR3 sequences, more than 20% of them singletons, with 20% in the top ten. The sample was peripheral blood mononuclear cells (PBMCs), taken when the disease was refractory, from a patient treated with antithyroid drugs. The origin of the receptors is a female donor with Graves disease. CDR3s include the opening cysteine and the closing phenylalanine or tryptophan. A D gene is named only where the DNA matches it firmly. The size entry is marked missing in some rows and otherwise reads once, few, many or a size class.

j_call: TRBJ2-5
v_call: TRBV5-1
d_call: -
clone_size: -
cdr3_aa: CASSPPTGEDQYF
cdr3_nt: TGCGCCAGCAGCCCCCCGACGGGGGAGGACCAGTACTTC

j_call: TRBJ1-5
v_call: TRBV19
d_call: -
clone_size: few
cdr3_aa: CASSGSGNQPQHF
cdr3_nt: TGTGCCAGTAGTGGCTCTGGCAATCAGCCCCAGCATTTT

j_call: TRBJ2-1
v_call: TRBV12-3/TRBV12-4
d_call: TRBD2
clone_size: few
cdr3_aa: CASYLGGSVDNEQFF
cdr3_nt: TGTGCCAGTTACCTCGGGGGGAGTGTCGACAATGAGCAGTTCTTC

j_call: TRBJ2-6
v_call: TRBV27
d_call: TRBD1
clone_size: many
cdr3_aa: CASSLFGTGTAGANVLTF
cdr3_nt: TGTGCCAGCAGTTTATTTGGGACAGGGACGGCGGGGGCCAACGTCCTGACTTTC

j_call: TRBJ2-3
v_call: TRBV6-1
d_call: TRBD1
clone_size: -
cdr3_aa: CASRQQGYGTDTQYF
cdr3_nt: TGTGCCAGCAGACAACAGGGGTACGGCACAGATACGCAGTATTTT

j_call: TRBJ1-5
v_call: TRBV12-3/TRBV12-4
d_call: TRBD1
clone_size: -
cdr3_aa: CASSFRTGVQPQHF
cdr3_nt: TGTGCCAGCAGTTTCAGGACAGGGGTTCAGCCCCAGCATTTT

j_call: TRBJ2-3
v_call: TRBV7-2
d_call: TRBD2
clone_size: few
cdr3_aa: CASSLVPSGYRIPTDTQYF
cdr3_nt: TGTGCCAGCAGCTTAGTCCCTAGCGGGTACCGAATTCCCACAGATACGCAGTATTTT

j_call: TRBJ2-5
v_call: TRBV27
d_call: -
clone_size: many
cdr3_aa: CASSSTASQETQYF
cdr3_nt: TGTGCCAGCAGCTCGACAGCCAGCCAAGAGACCCAGTACTTC

j_call: TRBJ2-5
v_call: TRBV12-3/TRBV12-4
d_call: -
clone_size: many
cdr3_aa: CASSFVQFQETQYF
cdr3_nt: TGTGCCAGCAGTTTTGTGCAGTTTCAAGAGACCCAGTACTTC

j_call: TRBJ2-2
v_call: TRBV13
d_call: -
clone_size: -
cdr3_aa: CASSARTFTGELFF
cdr3_nt: TGTGCCAGCAGCGCTCGAACCTTCACCGGGGAGCTGTTTTTT

j_call: TRBJ2-7
v_call: TRBV12-3/TRBV12-4
d_call: TRBD2
clone_size: many
cdr3_aa: CASSLGALSSGRAAEQYF
cdr3_nt: TGTGCCAGCAGTTTAGGGGCTCTATCTAGCGGGAGGGCGGCCGAGCAGTACTTC

j_call: TRBJ1-2
v_call: TRBV5-5
d_call: -
clone_size: many
cdr3_aa: CASSLSWDPGYTF
cdr3_nt: TGTGCCAGCAGCTTGTCTTGGGATCCCGGCTACACCTTC

j_call: TRBJ2-5
v_call: TRBV13
d_call: TRBD2
clone_size: many
cdr3_aa: CASSLAGTSGTETQYF
cdr3_nt: TGTGCCAGCAGCTTAGCTGGGACTAGCGGAACCGAGACCCAGTACTTC

j_call: TRBJ1-5
v_call: TRBV30
d_call: -
clone_size: few
cdr3_aa: CAWSYNSNQPQHF
cdr3_nt: TGTGCCTGGAGTTACAATAGCAATCAGCCCCAGCATTTT

j_call: TRBJ2-1
v_call: TRBV7-9
d_call: TRBD1
clone_size: -
cdr3_aa: CASSKGNRGFDEQFF
cdr3_nt: TGTGCCAGCAGCAAGGGCAACAGGGGGTTCGATGAGCAGTTCTTC

j_call: TRBJ2-5
v_call: TRBV12-3/TRBV12-4
d_call: -
clone_size: many
cdr3_aa: CASSYHRQETQYF
cdr3_nt: TGTGCCAGCAGTTATCACAGGCAAGAGACCCAGTACTTC

j_call: TRBJ2-1
v_call: TRBV14
d_call: TRBD2
clone_size: few
cdr3_aa: CASSQVSLADNSYNEQFF
cdr3_nt: TGTGCCAGCAGCCAAGTTAGCCTAGCGGATAACTCCTACAATGAGCAGTTCTTC

j_call: TRBJ1-5
v_call: TRBV3-1
d_call: -
clone_size: -
cdr3_aa: CACSLQGSNQPQHF
cdr3_nt: TGTGCCTGCAGCCTACAGGGATCTAATCAGCCCCAGCATTTT

j_call: TRBJ2-7
v_call: TRBV7-2
d_call: -
clone_size: few
cdr3_aa: CASSPPAAGTSEQYF
cdr3_nt: TGTGCCAGCAGCCCTCCTGCAGCCGGAACCAGCGAGCAGTACTTC

j_call: TRBJ2-7
v_call: TRBV30
d_call: -
clone_size: -
cdr3_aa: CAWTSNRLSYEQYF
cdr3_nt: TGTGCCTGGACCTCGAACCGCCTGTCCTACGAGCAGTACTTC

j_call: TRBJ2-7
v_call: TRBV30
d_call: -
clone_size: few
cdr3_aa: CAWGRQDEQYF
cdr3_nt: TGTGCCTGGGGGAGACAGGACGAGCAGTACTTC

j_call: TRBJ2-7
v_call: TRBV10-3
d_call: TRBD2
clone_size: -
cdr3_aa: CAIGAGGPGEQYF
cdr3_nt: TGTGCCATCGGGGCGGGAGGGCCGGGGGAGCAGTACTTC